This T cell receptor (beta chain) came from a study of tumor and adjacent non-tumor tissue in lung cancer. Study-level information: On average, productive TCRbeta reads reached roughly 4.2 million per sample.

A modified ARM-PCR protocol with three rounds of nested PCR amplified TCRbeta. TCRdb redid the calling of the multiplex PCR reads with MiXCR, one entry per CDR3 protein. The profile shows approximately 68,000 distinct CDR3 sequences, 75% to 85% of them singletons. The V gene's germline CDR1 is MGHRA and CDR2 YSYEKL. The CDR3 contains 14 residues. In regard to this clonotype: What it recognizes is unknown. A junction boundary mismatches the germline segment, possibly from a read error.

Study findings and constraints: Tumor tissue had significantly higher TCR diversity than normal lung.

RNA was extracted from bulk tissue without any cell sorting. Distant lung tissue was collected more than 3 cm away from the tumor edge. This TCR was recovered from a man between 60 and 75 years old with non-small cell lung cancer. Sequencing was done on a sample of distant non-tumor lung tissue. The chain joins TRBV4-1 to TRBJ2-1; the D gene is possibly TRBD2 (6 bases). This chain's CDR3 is CASSTGGASDEHFF. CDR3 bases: TGCGCCAGCAGTACCGGAGGGGCGTCTGATGAGCATTTCTTC.